The sequence of this T cell receptor (beta chain) was determined in a study of CD8+CD57+ T cells in acquired aplastic anemia. The wider study: Sorting CD4+ and CD8+ cells gave DNA averaging about 3.2 ug.

The V end was cut by 1 base, the J end by 2 bases, with 12 bases between. Per the germline V gene, CDR1 is SGDLS and CDR2 is YYNGEE. The length of the CDR3 is 16 residues. Profiling that covered TCR beta VDJ and CDR3 relied on genomic DNA as its template. One entry per CDR3 protein results from TCRdb running MiXCR on the reads. The table includes 160,000 or so distinct CDR3 sequences, over 55% detected once. A word on this clonotype: Its target is not known.

Study-wide points: Simpson's diversity of CD8+ cells was not significantly different in patients compared with controls. There were 25 to 30 CD8+ CDR3 sequences that occurred in both patients and controls.

Individuals selected for sequencing had exhibited CD8+CD57+ cell expansion on flow cytometry. Patients were therapy-naive when their blood was sampled. This TCR was recovered from a human donor with aplastic anemia. The chain recombines TRBV9 with TRBJ2-2; possibly TRBD1 for D (5 bases). Sequencing input: sorted CD4+, CD8+, or CD8+CD57+ T cells (not recorded which) from PBMCs. CDR3 nucleotides: TGTGCCAGCAGCGTAATGAGCAGGGCCAACACCGGGGAGCTGTTTTTT. Amino acid sequence: CASSVMSRANTGELFF.